A single sample is the source of the 6 T cell receptor beta chains below, sequenced in a study of T cells in Graves' hyperthyroidism and ophthalmopathy. Amplified TCR beta CDR3 regions derived from RNA transcripts. HTBI primers drove first-round RT-PCR of the TCR CDR3. TCRdb reprocessed the multiplex PCR reads via MiXCR and lists one record per CDR3 protein. The repertoire has about 710,000 distinct CDR3 sequences, roughly 17% of them found once; the top ten carry under 10%. The sample comprised blood. The receptors derive from a young man with Graves' hyperthyroidism.

This clonotype was observed at least ten times. V is TRBV20-1 and J is TRBJ2-7, with D possibly matching TRBD2 (6 bases). CDR1 and CDR2 (germline): DFQATT, SNEGSKA (reference sequence). This CDR3 contains 20 residues. V was trimmed by 4 bases and J by 2 bases, leaving 33 bases between them. Here the CDR3 DNA reads TGCAGTGCTATCCCCAGTCTAGCGACAAAAAAGATGGCGGGGACCTACGAGCAGTACTTC. It codes for CSAIPSLATKKMAGTYEQYF.

The chain recombines TRBV28 with TRBJ1-6; 7 bases are shared with TRBD1. With V trimmed by 5 bases and J by 13 bases, 8 bases remained unmatched. The germline V gene encodes CDR1 MDHEN and CDR2 SYDVKM. The length of the CDR3 is 13 residues. CDR3 nucleotides: TGTGCCAGCAGTCCCCGACAGGGCGGCCCCCTCCACTTT. Encoded protein: CASSPRQGGPLHF.

The rearrangement links TRBV2 to TRBJ2-3, with D perhaps assigned TRBD1 or TRBD2 (6 bases each). Germline assignment: CDR1 SNHLY and CDR2 FYNNEI. Trimming stripped 6 bases from V and 2 bases from J, with 12 bases between. The length of the CDR3 is 14 residues. The CDR3 spells CASRRWGATDTQYF. The CDR3 DNA reads TGTGCCAGCAGAAGATGGGGGGCCACAGATACGCAGTATTTT.

This clonotype was found many times. The V and J genes are TRBV3-1 and TRBJ1-2, with 7 positions matching TRBD1. The ends lost 2 bases at V and 6 bases at J; junction bases unmatched: 6. Looked up from germline, CDR1 is LGHDT and CDR2 is YNNKEL (reference sequence). The CDR3 is made up of 14 amino acids. In DNA form, the CDR3 reads TGTGCCAGCAGCCAACGGACAGGATCGGATGGCTACACCTTC. It specifies CASSQRTGSDGYTF.

Ten or more counts support this clonotype. The chain recombines TRBV2 with TRBJ2-3; 8 bases are shared with TRBD1. The trim removed 6 bases at V and 3 bases at J, leaving 8 bases unmatched. CDR3 length: 15 residues. Germline loops: CDR1 SNHLY, CDR2 FYNNEI. The CDR3 here is CASSGLQGGTDTQYF. The DNA for the CDR3 is TGTGCCAGCAGCGGCTTACAGGGGGGAACAGATACGCAGTATTTT.

This clonotype came up a few times. The chain combines TRBV28 with TRBJ1-6, with 7 positions matching TRBD1. V trimming: 6 bases; J trimming: 10 bases; junction bases outside the gene matches: 9. The CDR3 has 14 amino acids. Germline loops: CDR1 MDHEN, CDR2 SYDVKM. The CDR3 nucleotides read TGTGCCAGCAGAGACCCAGGGGGTAGCTCACCCCTCCACTTT. As protein: CASRDPGGSSPLHF.